This is a list of T cell receptor beta chains from one sample in a study of Ad26.COV2.S vaccination and SARS-CoV-2 variants. The protocol was immunoSEQ multiplex PCR, while the TCRdb copy is restricted to in-frame clones and leaves out a portion. The sample has under 500,000 clones, around 93% seen once. The material sequenced was peripheral blood, taken in a trial of Ad26.COV2.S vaccine versus placebo. The receptors stem from a person between 18 and 65 years old who received the Ad26.COV2.S COVID-19 vaccine or a placebo. Both conserved end residues are part of each CDR3. Each record gives: CDR3 protein, CDR3 DNA, V gene, D gene, J gene, clone size. D genes are given only for firm matches. Clone size is shown for a subset of rows, as once, few, many or a class of expanded clone.

CDR3 protein: CASSITQDSPLHF; CDR3 DNA: TGTGCCAGTAGTATAACGCAGGATTCACCCCTCCACTTT; V gene: TRBV19; D gene: NA; J gene: TRBJ1-6; clone size: few
CDR3 protein: CASSYAWAGANVLTF; CDR3 DNA: TGTGCCAGCAGTTACGCGTGGGCTGGGGCCAACGTCCTGACTTTC; V gene: TRBV6-5; D gene: NA; J gene: TRBJ2-6; clone size: NA
CDR3 protein: CASSLVGRVEQETQYF; CDR3 DNA: TGTGCCAGCAGCTTGGTGGGCAGGGTAGAGCAAGAGACCCAGTACTTC; V gene: TRBV5-6; D gene: NA; J gene: TRBJ2-5; clone size: NA
CDR3 protein: CSAERGHEAFF; CDR3 DNA: TGCAGCGCTGAGAGGGGGCATGAAGCTTTCTTT; V gene: TRBV29-1; D gene: TRBD1; J gene: TRBJ1-1; clone size: NA
CDR3 protein: CASSFAGSYNEQFF; CDR3 DNA: TGTGCCAGCAGCTTCGCGGGCAGCTACAATGAGCAGTTCTTC; V gene: TRBV7-9; D gene: NA; J gene: TRBJ2-1; clone size: NA
CDR3 protein: CASSPQGQPNYGYTF; CDR3 DNA: TGTGCCAGCAGTCCTCAGGGACAGCCAAACTATGGCTACACCTTC; V gene: TRBV27; D gene: TRBD1; J gene: TRBJ1-2; clone size: few
CDR3 protein: CASSHPGWGSGNTIYF; CDR3 DNA: TGTGCCAGCAGCCACCCTGGGTGGGGGTCTGGAAACACCATATATTTT; V gene: TRBV7-2; D gene: NA; J gene: TRBJ1-3; clone size: NA
CDR3 protein: CASYWVSGNTIYF; CDR3 DNA: TGTGCCAGTTATTGGGTCTCTGGAAACACCATATATTTT; V gene: TRBV19; D gene: NA; J gene: TRBJ1-3; clone size: NA
CDR3 protein: CASSSIGGAGGYYNEQFF; CDR3 DNA: TGTGCCAGCAGCTCGATTGGGGGAGCGGGGGGATACTACAATGAGCAGTTCTTC; V gene: TRBV7-2; D gene: TRBD2; J gene: TRBJ2-1; clone size: NA
CDR3 protein: CASSYAHRSSYGYTF; CDR3 DNA: TGTGCCAGCAGTTACGCCCACAGGAGTTCGTATGGCTACACCTTC; V gene: TRBV6-6; D gene: NA; J gene: TRBJ1-2; clone size: once
CDR3 protein: CASRGEGAGANVLTF; CDR3 DNA: TGTGCCAGCAGGGGTGAGGGGGCTGGGGCCAACGTCCTGACTTTC; V gene: TRBV6-5; D gene: NA; J gene: TRBJ2-6; clone size: NA
CDR3 protein: CASSEDVRQGANTGELFF; CDR3 DNA: TGTGCCAGCAGTGAAGACGTACGACAGGGGGCAAACACCGGGGAGCTGTTTTTT; V gene: TRBV2; D gene: TRBD1; J gene: TRBJ2-2; clone size: NA
CDR3 protein: CASSLGHRMGEAFF; CDR3 DNA: TGTGCCAGCAGCTTGGGACATAGGATGGGTGAAGCTTTCTTT; V gene: TRBV5-4; D gene: NA; J gene: TRBJ1-1; clone size: NA
CDR3 protein: CASSLARSRVPNEKLFF; CDR3 DNA: TGTGCCAGCAGCTTAGCGAGATCTCGGGTCCCTAATGAAAAACTGTTTTTT; V gene: TRBV7-9; D gene: NA; J gene: TRBJ1-4; clone size: NA
CDR3 protein: CASSSQGAADTQYF; CDR3 DNA: TGCGCCAGCAGCTCACAGGGGGCTGCAGATACGCAGTATTTT; V gene: TRBV5-1; D gene: TRBD1; J gene: TRBJ2-3; clone size: once
CDR3 protein: CATSRTGKASYNEQFF; CDR3 DNA: TGTGCCACCAGCAGAACTGGTAAGGCCTCCTACAATGAGCAGTTCTTC; V gene: TRBV15; D gene: NA; J gene: TRBJ2-1; clone size: NA
CDR3 protein: CASSFSGFDEQYF; CDR3 DNA: TGTGCCAGCAGCTTTTCAGGGTTCGACGAGCAGTACTTC; V gene: TRBV7-6; D gene: NA; J gene: TRBJ2-7; clone size: NA
CDR3 protein: CATSRGWVAGFTDTQYF; CDR3 DNA: TGTGCCACCAGCAGAGGGTGGGTAGCGGGGTTTACAGATACGCAGTATTTT; V gene: TRBV15; D gene: TRBD2; J gene: TRBJ2-3; clone size: NA
CDR3 protein: CASSQGAGAYEQYF; CDR3 DNA: TGCGCCAGCAGCCAAGGGGCAGGGGCCTACGAGCAGTACTTC; V gene: TRBV4-1; D gene: NA; J gene: TRBJ2-7; clone size: NA
CDR3 protein: CASSEGQNYGYTF; CDR3 DNA: TGTGCCAGTAGTGAAGGACAGAACTATGGCTACACCTTC; V gene: TRBV19; D gene: NA; J gene: TRBJ1-2; clone size: NA
CDR3 protein: CARSFVGLAYEQYF; CDR3 DNA: TGTGCCAGAAGCTTTGTAGGTTTGGCCTACGAGCAGTACTTC; V gene: TRBV7-5; D gene: NA; J gene: TRBJ2-7; clone size: NA
CDR3 protein: CASSRGGAGGETQYF; CDR3 DNA: TGTGCCAGCAGCCGCGGGGGGGCGGGCGGAGAGACCCAGTACTTC; V gene: TRBV3-1/TRBV3-2; D gene: TRBD2; J gene: TRBJ2-5; clone size: NA
CDR3 protein: CAWSSAGELFF; CDR3 DNA: TGTGCCTGGAGTAGCGCCGGGGAGCTGTTTTTT; V gene: TRBV30; D gene: NA; J gene: TRBJ2-2; clone size: once
CDR3 protein: CASSLGPADGYTF; CDR3 DNA: TGTGCCAGCAGTTTAGGTCCTGCGGATGGCTACACCTTC; V gene: TRBV12-3/TRBV12-4; D gene: NA; J gene: TRBJ1-2; clone size: few
CDR3 protein: CASSVGGDLYNEQFF; CDR3 DNA: TGTGCCAGCAGCGTTGGGGGGGACCTTTACAATGAGCAGTTCTTC; V gene: TRBV9; D gene: TRBD2; J gene: TRBJ2-1; clone size: once
CDR3 protein: CASSVDGNTGELFF; CDR3 DNA: TGTGCCAGCAGCGTAGACGGGAACACCGGGGAGCTGTTTTTT; V gene: TRBV9; D gene: NA; J gene: TRBJ2-2; clone size: NA
CDR3 protein: CASSFTGNGNTIYF; CDR3 DNA: TGCGCCAGCAGCTTTACAGGGAACGGAAACACCATATATTTT; V gene: TRBV5-1; D gene: NA; J gene: TRBJ1-3; clone size: NA
CDR3 protein: CASSPSGGDSYEQYF; CDR3 DNA: TGTGCCAGCTCCCCTAGCGGGGGAGATTCATACGAGCAGTACTTC; V gene: TRBV18; D gene: TRBD2; J gene: TRBJ2-7; clone size: NA
CDR3 protein: CASSPGTGTNQPQHF; CDR3 DNA: TGTGCCAGCTCACCCGGGACAGGGACGAATCAGCCCCAGCATTTT; V gene: TRBV18; D gene: TRBD1; J gene: TRBJ1-5; clone size: NA
CDR3 protein: CASSPTRPAETQYF; CDR3 DNA: TGTGCCAGCAGCCCGACACGCCCGGCGGAGACCCAGTACTTC; V gene: TRBV3-1/TRBV3-2; D gene: NA; J gene: TRBJ2-5; clone size: NA
CDR3 protein: CASSLELSGNTIYF; CDR3 DNA: TGCGCCAGCAGCTTGGAACTATCTGGAAACACCATATATTTT; V gene: TRBV5-1; D gene: NA; J gene: TRBJ1-3; clone size: NA
CDR3 protein: CASSPRLSGPYNEQFF; CDR3 DNA: TGCGCCAGCAGCCCCCGTCTGTCGGGGCCCTACAATGAGCAGTTCTTC; V gene: TRBV5-1; D gene: NA; J gene: TRBJ2-1; clone size: NA
CDR3 protein: CASSLAGLETQYF; CDR3 DNA: TGTGCCAGCAGCTTAGCGGGACTAGAGACCCAGTACTTC; V gene: TRBV7-2; D gene: NA; J gene: TRBJ2-5; clone size: NA
CDR3 protein: CASSIGQGNNQPQHF; CDR3 DNA: TGTGCCAGTAGTATCGGCCAGGGGAACAATCAGCCCCAGCATTTT; V gene: TRBV19; D gene: NA; J gene: TRBJ1-5; clone size: NA
CDR3 protein: CASRYGQGGTGELFF; CDR3 DNA: TGTGCCAGCAGATACGGACAGGGGGGGACCGGGGAGCTGTTTTTT; V gene: TRBV6-5; D gene: TRBD1; J gene: TRBJ2-2; clone size: NA
CDR3 protein: CASSQDDRGWYEQYF; CDR3 DNA: TGTGCCAGCAGCCAAGACGACAGGGGGTGGTACGAGCAGTACTTC; V gene: TRBV3-1/TRBV3-2; D gene: TRBD1; J gene: TRBJ2-7; clone size: NA
CDR3 protein: CATKDSGGADTQYF; CDR3 DNA: TGTGCCACGAAAGATAGCGGGGGGGCAGATACGCAGTATTTT; V gene: TRBV6-6; D gene: TRBD2; J gene: TRBJ2-3; clone size: NA
CDR3 protein: CASGVGTVNTGELFF; CDR3 DNA: TGTGCTAGTGGGGTTGGGACAGTTAACACCGGGGAGCTGTTTTTT; V gene: TRBV12-5; D gene: TRBD1; J gene: TRBJ2-2; clone size: NA
CDR3 protein: CASSTPRTGSYNEQFF; CDR3 DNA: TGTGCCAGTAGTACACCACGGACAGGGTCGTACAATGAGCAGTTCTTC; V gene: TRBV19; D gene: TRBD1; J gene: TRBJ2-1; clone size: once
CDR3 protein: CASSSRGSSYEQYF; CDR3 DNA: TGTGCCAGCTCGTCCAGGGGAAGCTCCTACGAGCAGTACTTC; V gene: TRBV18; D gene: NA; J gene: TRBJ2-7; clone size: NA
CDR3 protein: CASSLPRARNTGELFF; CDR3 DNA: TGTGCCAGCAGCCTCCCCAGGGCACGGAACACCGGGGAGCTGTTTTTT; V gene: TRBV5-6; D gene: NA; J gene: TRBJ2-2; clone size: once
CDR3 protein: CASSLGVSGAEAFF; CDR3 DNA: TGTGCCAGCAGCTTGGGGGTTTCCGGGGCCGAAGCTTTCTTT; V gene: TRBV5-4; D gene: NA; J gene: TRBJ1-1; clone size: few
CDR3 protein: CASSQLVPPTGNIAKNIQYF; CDR3 DNA: TGTGCCAGCAGCCAATTGGTCCCCCCGACAGGGAATATAGCCAAAAACATTCAGTACTTC; V gene: TRBV3-1/TRBV3-2; D gene: TRBD1; J gene: TRBJ2-4; clone size: NA
CDR3 protein: CASSDLNIGRFYNEQFF; CDR3 DNA: TGCGCCAGCAGCGATTTAAATATAGGACGCTTCTACAATGAGCAGTTCTTC; V gene: TRBV5-1; D gene: NA; J gene: TRBJ2-1; clone size: NA
CDR3 protein: CASRGTGESPLHF; CDR3 DNA: TGCGCCAGCAGAGGGACAGGGGAATCACCCCTCCACTTT; V gene: TRBV10-2; D gene: TRBD1; J gene: TRBJ1-6; clone size: once
CDR3 protein: CASSPGDGLRLDTQYF; CDR3 DNA: TGCGCCAGCAGCCCGGGTGACGGGCTCAGGCTAGATACGCAGTATTTT; V gene: TRBV5-1; D gene: NA; J gene: TRBJ2-3; clone size: NA
CDR3 protein: CASSLQETQYF; CDR3 DNA: TGTGCCAGCAGCCTCCAAGAGACCCAGTACTTC; V gene: TRBV13; D gene: NA; J gene: TRBJ2-5; clone size: NA
CDR3 protein: CASSPGAEDTQYF; CDR3 DNA: TGTGCCAGCAGCCCCGGTGCTGAAGATACGCAGTATTTT; V gene: TRBV25-1; D gene: NA; J gene: TRBJ2-3; clone size: NA
CDR3 protein: CASSISRGNTEAFF; CDR3 DNA: TGTGCCAGCTCGATAAGCCGGGGGAACACTGAAGCTTTCTTT; V gene: TRBV18; D gene: NA; J gene: TRBJ1-1; clone size: NA
CDR3 protein: CASSEGAGQPQHF; CDR3 DNA: TGCGCCAGCAGTGAGGGTGCGGGGCAGCCCCAGCATTTT; V gene: TRBV10-1; D gene: NA; J gene: TRBJ1-5; clone size: NA
CDR3 protein: CASSRGPISYEQYF; CDR3 DNA: TGTGCCAGCAGCCGGGGGCCTATTTCCTACGAGCAGTACTTC; V gene: TRBV7-2; D gene: NA; J gene: TRBJ2-7; clone size: NA
CDR3 protein: CASSSDRVLEQYF; CDR3 DNA: TGTGCCAGCAGCTCCGACAGGGTACTCGAGCAGTACTTC; V gene: TRBV11-2; D gene: TRBD1; J gene: TRBJ2-7; clone size: once